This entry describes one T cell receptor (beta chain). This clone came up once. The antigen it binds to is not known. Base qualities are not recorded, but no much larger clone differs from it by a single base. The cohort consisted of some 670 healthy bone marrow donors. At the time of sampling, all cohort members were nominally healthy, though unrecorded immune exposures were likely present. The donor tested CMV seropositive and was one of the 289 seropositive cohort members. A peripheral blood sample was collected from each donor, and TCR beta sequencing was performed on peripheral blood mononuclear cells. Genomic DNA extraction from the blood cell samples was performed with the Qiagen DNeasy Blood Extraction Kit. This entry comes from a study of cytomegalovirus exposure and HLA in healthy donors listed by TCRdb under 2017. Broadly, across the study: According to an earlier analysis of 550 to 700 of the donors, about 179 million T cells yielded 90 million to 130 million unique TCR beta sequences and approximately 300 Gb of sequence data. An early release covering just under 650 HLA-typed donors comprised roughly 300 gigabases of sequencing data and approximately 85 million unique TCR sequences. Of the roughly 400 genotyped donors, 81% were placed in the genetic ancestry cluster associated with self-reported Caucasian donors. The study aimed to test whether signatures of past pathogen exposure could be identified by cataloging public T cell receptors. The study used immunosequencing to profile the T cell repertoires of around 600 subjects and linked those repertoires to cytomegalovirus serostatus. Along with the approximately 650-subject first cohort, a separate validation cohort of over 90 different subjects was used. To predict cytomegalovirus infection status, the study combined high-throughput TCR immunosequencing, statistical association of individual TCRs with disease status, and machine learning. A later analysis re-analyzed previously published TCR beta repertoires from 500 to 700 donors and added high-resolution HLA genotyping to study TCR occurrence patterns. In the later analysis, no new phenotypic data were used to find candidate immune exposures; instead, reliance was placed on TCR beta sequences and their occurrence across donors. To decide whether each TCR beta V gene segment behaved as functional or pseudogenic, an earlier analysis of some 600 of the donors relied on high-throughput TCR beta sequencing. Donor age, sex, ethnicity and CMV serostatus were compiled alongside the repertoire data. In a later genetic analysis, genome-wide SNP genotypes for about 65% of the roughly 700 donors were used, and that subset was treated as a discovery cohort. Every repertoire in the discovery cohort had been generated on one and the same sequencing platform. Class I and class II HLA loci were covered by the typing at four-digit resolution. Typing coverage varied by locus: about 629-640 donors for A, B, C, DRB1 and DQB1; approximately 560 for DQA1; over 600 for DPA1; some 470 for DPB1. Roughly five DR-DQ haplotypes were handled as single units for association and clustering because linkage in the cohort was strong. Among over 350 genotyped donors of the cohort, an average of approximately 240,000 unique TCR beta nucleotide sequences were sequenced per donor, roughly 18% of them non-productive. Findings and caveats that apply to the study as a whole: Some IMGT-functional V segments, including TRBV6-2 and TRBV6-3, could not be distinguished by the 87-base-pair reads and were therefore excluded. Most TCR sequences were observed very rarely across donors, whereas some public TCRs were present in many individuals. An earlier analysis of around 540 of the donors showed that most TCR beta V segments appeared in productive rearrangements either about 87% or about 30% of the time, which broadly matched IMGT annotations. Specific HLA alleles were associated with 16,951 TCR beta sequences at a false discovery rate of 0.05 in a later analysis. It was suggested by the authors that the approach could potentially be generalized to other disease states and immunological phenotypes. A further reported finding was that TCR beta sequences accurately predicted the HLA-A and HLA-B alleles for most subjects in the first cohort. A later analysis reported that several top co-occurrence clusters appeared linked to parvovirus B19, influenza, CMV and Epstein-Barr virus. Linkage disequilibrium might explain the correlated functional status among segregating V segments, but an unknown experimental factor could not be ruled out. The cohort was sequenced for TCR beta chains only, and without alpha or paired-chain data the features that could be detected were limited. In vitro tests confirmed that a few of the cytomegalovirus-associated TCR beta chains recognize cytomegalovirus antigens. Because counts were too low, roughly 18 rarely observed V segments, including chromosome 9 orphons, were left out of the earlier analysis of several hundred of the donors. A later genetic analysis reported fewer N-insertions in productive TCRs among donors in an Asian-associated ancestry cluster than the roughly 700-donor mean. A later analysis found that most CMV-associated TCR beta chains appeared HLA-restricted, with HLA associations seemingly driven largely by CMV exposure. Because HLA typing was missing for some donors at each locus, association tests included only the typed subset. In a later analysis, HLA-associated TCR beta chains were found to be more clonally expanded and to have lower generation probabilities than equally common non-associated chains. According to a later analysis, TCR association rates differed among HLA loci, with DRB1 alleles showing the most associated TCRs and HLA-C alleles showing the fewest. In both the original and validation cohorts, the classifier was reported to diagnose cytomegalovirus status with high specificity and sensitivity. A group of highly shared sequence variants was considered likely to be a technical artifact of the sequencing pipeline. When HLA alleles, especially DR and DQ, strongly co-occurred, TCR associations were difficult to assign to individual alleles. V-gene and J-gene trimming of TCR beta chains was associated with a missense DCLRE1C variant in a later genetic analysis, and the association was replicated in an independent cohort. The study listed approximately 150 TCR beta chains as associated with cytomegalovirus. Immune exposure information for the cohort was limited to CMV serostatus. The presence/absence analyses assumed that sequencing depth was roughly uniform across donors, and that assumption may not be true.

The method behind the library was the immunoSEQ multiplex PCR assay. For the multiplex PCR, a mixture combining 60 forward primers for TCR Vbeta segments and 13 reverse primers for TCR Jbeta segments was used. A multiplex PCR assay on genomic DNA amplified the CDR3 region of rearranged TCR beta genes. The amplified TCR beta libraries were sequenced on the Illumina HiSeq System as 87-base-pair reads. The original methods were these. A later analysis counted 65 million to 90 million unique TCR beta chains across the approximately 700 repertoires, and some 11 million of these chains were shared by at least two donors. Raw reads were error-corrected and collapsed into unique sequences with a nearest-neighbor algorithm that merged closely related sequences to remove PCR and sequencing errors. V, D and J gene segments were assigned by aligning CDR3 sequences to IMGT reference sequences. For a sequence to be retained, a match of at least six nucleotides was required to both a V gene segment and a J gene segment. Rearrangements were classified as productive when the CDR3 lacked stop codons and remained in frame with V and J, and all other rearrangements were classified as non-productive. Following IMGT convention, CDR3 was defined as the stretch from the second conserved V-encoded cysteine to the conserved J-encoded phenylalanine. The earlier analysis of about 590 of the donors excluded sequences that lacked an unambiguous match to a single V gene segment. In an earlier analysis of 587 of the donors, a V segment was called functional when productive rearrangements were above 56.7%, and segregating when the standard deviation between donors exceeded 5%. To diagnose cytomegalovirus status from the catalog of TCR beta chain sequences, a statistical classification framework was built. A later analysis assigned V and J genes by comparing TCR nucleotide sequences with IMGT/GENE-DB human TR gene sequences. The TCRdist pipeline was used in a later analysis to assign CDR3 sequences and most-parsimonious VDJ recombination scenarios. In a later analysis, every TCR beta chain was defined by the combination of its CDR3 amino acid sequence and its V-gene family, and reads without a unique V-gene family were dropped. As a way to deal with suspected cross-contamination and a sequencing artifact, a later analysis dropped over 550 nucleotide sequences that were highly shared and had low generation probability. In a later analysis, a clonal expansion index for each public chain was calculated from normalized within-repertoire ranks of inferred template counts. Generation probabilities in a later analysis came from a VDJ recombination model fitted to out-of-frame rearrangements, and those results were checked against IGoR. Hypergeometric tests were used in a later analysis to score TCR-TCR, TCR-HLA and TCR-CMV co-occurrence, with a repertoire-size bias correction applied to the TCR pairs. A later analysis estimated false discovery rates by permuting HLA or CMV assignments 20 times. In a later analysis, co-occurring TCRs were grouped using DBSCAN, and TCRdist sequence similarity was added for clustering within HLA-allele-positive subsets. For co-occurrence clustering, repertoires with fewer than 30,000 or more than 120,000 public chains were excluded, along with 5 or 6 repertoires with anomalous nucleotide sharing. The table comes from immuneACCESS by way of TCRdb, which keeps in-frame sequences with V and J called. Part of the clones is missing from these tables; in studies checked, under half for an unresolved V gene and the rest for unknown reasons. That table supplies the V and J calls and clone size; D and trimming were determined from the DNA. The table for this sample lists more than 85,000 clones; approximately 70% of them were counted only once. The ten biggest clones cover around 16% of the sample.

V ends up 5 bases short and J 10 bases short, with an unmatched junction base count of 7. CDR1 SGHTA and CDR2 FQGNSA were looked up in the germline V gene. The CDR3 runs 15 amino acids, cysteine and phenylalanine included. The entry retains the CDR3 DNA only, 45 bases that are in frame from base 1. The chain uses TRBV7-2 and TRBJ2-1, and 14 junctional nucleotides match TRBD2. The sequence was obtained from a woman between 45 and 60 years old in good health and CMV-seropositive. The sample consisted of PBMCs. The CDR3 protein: CASSMGLAGVAEQFF. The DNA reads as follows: TGTGCCAGCAGCATGGGACTAGCGGGAGTGGCCGAGCAGTTCTTC. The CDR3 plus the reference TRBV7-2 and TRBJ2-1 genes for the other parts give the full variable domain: GAGVSQSPSNKVTEKGKDVELRCDPISGHTALYWYRQSLGQGLEFLIYFQGNSAPDKSGLPSDRFSAERTGGSVSTLTIQRTQQEDSAVYLCASSMGLAGVAEQFFGPGTRLTVL.